This TCR beta chain was identified during a study of PD-1 blockade in classical Hodgkin lymphoma. Looking at the study overall: Patients in the cohort were put on intravenous nivolumab, 3 mg/kg every 2 weeks.

The CDR3 spans 15 residues. Trimming stripped 0 bases from V and 8 bases from J, with 14 bases between. In germline, CDR1 is SGHKS, CDR2 YYEKEE (reference sequence). Study outcomes and limitations: By cycle point C4D1, TCR diversity had risen significantly in CD4+ cells (but not CD8+ cells). Complete responders entered with baseline diversity on par with newly diagnosed patients, the results showed. It was reported that newly diagnosed patients had less baseline TCR diversity than healthy donors.

Time point reported: cycle 4 day 1 (C4D1), after more than five weeks of nivolumab. Every patient had relapsed following autologous stem cell transplantation, and cohorts differed in brentuximab vedotin exposure. Remarks on this clone: Its antigen remains unidentified.

Sequencing used immunoSEQ multiplex PCR; TCRdb keeps in-frame clones, though not all of them. The sample lists around 25,000 clones, 70% to 80% occurring once. The sample was peripheral blood mononuclear cells (PBMCs), taken before the fourth cycle of nivolumab. This chain uses TRBV5-5 with TRBJ1-4; D perhaps matches TRBD1 (6 bases). This clonotype was obtained from a human donor with classical Hodgkin lymphoma. CDR3 DNA: TGTGCCAGCAGCTTGGGTGCAGGGGAAAGCGAAAAACTGTTTTTT. It specifies CASSLGAGESEKLFF.